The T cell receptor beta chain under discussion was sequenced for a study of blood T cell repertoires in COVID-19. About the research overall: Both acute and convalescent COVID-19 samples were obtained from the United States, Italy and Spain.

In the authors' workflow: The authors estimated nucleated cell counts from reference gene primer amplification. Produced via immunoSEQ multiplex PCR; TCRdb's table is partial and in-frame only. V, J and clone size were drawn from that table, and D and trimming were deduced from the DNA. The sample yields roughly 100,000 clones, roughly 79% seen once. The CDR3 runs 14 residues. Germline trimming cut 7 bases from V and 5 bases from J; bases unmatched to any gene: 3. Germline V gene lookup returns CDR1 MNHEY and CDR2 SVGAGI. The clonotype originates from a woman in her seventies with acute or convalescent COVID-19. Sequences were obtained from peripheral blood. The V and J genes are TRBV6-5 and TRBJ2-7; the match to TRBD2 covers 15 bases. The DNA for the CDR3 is TGTGCCAGCATTCGGACTAGCGGGGGGGACGAGCAGTACTTC. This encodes CASIRTSGGDEQYF.